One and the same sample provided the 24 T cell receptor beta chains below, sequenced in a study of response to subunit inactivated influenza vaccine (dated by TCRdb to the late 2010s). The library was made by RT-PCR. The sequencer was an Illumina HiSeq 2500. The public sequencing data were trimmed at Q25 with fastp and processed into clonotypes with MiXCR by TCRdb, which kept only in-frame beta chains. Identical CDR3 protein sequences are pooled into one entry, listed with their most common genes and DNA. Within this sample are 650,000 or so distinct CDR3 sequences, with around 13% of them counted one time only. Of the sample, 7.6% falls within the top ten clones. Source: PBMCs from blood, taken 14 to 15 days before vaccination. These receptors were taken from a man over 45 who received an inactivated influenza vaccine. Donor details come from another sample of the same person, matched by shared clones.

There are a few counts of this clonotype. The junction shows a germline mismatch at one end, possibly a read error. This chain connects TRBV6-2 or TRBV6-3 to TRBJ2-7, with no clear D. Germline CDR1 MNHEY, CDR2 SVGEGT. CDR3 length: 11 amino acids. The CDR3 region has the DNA TGTGCCACCAGTAACACCTACGAGCAGTACTTC. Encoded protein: CATSNTYEQYF.

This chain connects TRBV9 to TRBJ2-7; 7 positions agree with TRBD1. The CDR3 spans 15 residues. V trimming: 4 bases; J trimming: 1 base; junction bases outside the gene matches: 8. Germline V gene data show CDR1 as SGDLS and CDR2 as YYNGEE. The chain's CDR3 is CASSTRDSYSYEQYF. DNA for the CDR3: TGTGCCAGCAGCACCCGGGACAGCTATTCCTACGAGCAGTACTTC.

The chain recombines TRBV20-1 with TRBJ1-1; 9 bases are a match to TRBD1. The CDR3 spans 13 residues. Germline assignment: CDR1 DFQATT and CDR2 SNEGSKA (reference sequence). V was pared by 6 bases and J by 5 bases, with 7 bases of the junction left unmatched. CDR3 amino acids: CSATDRGRTEAFF. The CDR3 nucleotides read TGCAGTGCCACGGACAGGGGAAGAACTGAAGCTTTCTTT.

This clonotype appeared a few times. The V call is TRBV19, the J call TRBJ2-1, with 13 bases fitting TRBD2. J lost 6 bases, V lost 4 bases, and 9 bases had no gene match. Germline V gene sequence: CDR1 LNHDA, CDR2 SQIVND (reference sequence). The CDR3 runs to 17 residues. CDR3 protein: CASSTAGLAGKVNEQFF. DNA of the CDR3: TGTGCCAGTAGTACCGCGGGACTAGCGGGAAAAGTCAATGAGCAGTTCTTC.

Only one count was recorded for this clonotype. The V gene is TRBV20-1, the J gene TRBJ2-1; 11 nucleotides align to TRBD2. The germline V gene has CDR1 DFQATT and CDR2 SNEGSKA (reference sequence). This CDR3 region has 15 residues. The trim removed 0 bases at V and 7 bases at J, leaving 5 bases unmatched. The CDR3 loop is CSARDWLAGGNEQFF. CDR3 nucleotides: TGCAGTGCTAGAGATTGGCTAGCGGGAGGAAATGAGCAGTTCTTC.

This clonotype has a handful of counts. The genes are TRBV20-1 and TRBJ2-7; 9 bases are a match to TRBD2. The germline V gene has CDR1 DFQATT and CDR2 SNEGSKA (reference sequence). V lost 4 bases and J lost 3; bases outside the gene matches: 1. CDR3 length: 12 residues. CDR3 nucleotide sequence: TGCAGTGCTACGACTAGCGGCTACGAGCAGTACTTC. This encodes CSATTSGYEQYF.

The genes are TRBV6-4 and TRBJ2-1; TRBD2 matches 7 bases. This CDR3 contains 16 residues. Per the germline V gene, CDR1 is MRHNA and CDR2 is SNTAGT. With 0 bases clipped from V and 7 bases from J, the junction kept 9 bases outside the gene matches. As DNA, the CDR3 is TGTGCCAGCAGTGACTCGTACCGGGAGGCCCGAAATGAGCAGTTCTTC. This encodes CASSDSYREARNEQFF.

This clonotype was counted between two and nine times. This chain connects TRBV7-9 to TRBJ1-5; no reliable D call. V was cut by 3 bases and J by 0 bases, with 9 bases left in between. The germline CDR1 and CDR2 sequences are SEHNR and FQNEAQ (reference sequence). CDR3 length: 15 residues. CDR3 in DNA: TGTGCCAGCAGCTTGGCGGGTATTAGCAATCAGCCCCAGCATTTT. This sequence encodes CASSLAGISNQPQHF. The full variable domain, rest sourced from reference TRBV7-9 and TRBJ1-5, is DTGVSQNPRHKITKRGQNVTFRCDPISEHNRLYWYRQTLGQGPEFLTYFQNEAQLEKSRLLSDRFSAERPKGSFSTLEIQRTEQGDSAMYLCASSLAGISNQPQHFGDGTRLSIL.

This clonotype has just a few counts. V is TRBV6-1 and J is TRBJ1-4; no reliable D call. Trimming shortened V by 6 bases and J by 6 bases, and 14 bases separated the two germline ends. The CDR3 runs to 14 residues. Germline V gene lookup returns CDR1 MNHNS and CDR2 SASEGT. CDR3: CASRPWAGYEKLFF. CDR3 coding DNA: TGTGCCAGCAGACCCTGGGCAGGATATGAAAAACTGTTTTTT.

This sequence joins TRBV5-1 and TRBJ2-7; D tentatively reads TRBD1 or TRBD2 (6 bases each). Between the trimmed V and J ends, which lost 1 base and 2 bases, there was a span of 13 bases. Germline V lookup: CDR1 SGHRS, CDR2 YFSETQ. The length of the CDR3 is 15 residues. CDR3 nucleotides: TGCGCCAGCAGCTTGTCCGGGGGCCCTGCCTACGAGCAGTACTTC. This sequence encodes CASSLSGGPAYEQYF.

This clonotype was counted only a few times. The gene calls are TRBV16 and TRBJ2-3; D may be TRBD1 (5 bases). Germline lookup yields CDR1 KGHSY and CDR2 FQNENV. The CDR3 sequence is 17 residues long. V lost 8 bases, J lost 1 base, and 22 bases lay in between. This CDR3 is CASAPVWGELGTDTQYF. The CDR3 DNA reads TGTGCCAGCGCCCCAGTGTGGGGCGAATTGGGCACAGATACGCAGTATTTT.

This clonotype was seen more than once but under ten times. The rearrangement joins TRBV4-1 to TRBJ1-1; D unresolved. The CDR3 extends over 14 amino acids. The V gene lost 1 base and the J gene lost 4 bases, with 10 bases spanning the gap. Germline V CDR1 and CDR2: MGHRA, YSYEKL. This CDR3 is CASSQVMGITEAFF. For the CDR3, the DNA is TGCGCCAGCAGCCAAGTGATGGGGATCACTGAAGCTTTCTTT.

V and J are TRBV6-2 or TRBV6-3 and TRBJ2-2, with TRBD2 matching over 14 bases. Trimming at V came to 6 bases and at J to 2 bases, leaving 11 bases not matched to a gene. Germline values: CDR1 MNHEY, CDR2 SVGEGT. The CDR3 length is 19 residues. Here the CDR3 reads CASSRHGLAGGPNTGELFF. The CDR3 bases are TGTGCCAGCAGCCGACACGGACTAGCGGGGGGCCCTAACACCGGGGAGCTGTTTTTT.

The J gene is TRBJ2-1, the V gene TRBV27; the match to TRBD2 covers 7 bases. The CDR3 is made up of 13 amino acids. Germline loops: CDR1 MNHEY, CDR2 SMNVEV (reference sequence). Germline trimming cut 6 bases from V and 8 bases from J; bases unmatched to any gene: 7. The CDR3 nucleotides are TGTGCCAGCAGCCGTAGCGGGTCCCATGAGCAGTTCTTC. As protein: CASSRSGSHEQFF.

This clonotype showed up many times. The CDR3 is CATSRPLHSHGQFF. The CDR3 DNA sequence: TGTGCCACCAGCAGACCTCTACACTCCCACGGGCAGTTCTTC. The chain links TRBV15 to TRBJ2-1; D is undetermined. Germline V gene sequence: CDR1 LNHNV, CDR2 YYDKDF (reference sequence). Trimming left V 2 bases short and J 12 bases short, with 17 bases between. The length of the CDR3 is 14 residues.

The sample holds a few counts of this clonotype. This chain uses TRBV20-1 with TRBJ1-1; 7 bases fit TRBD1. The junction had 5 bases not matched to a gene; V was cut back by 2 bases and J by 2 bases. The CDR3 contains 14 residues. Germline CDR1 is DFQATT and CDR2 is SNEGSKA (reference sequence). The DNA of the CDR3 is TGCAGTGCTAGAAGGGGACAGCCTAACACTGAAGCTTTCTTT. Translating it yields CSARRGQPNTEAFF.

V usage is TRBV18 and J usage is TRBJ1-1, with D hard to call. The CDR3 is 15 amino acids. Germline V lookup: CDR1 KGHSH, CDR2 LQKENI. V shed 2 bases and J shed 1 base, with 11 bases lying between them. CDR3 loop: CASSPGRAGNTEAFF. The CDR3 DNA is TGTGCCAGCTCACCAGGGAGGGCAGGGAACACTGAAGCTTTCTTT.

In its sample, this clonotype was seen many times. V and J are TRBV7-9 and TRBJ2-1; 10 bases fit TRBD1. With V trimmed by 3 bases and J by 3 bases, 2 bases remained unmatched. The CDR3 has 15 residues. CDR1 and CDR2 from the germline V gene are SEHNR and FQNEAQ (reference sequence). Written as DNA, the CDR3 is TGTGCCAGCAGCTTGGGACAGGGGATCTACAATGAGCAGTTCTTC. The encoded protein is CASSLGQGIYNEQFF. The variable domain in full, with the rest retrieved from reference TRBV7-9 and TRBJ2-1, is DTGVSQNPRHKITKRGQNVTFRCDPISEHNRLYWYRQTLGQGPEFLTYFQNEAQLEKSRLLSDRFSAERPKGSFSTLEIQRTEQGDSAMYLCASSLGQGIYNEQFFGPGTRLTVL.

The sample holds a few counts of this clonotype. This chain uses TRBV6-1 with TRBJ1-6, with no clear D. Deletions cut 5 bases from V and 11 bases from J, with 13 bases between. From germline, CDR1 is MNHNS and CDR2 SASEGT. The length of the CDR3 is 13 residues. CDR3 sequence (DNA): TGTGCCAGCAGTCCCGGCATGTATCCACCCCTCCACTTT. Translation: CASSPGMYPPLHF.

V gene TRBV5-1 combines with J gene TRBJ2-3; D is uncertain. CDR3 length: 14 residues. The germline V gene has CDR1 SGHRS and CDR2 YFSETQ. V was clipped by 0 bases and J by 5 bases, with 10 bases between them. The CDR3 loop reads CASSLETFIDTQYF. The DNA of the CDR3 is TGCGCCAGCAGCTTGGAAACTTTTATAGATACGCAGTATTTT.

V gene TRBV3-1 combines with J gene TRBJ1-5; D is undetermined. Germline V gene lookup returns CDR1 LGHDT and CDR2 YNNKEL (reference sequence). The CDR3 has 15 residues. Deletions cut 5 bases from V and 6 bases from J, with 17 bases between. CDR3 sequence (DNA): TGTGCCAGCAGCAGAGGCCGAGATCGTGTTCAGCCCCAGCATTTT. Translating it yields CASSRGRDRVQPQHF.

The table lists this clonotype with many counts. In DNA form, the CDR3 reads TGTGCCAGCAGTTTAGGCCCCCCAGGGGAGTCAGAGACCCAGTACTTC. This codes for CASSLGPPGESETQYF. This chain connects TRBV12-3 or TRBV12-4 to TRBJ2-5; tentatively, D is TRBD1 (6 bases). Trimming stripped 1 base from V and 4 bases from J, with 16 bases between. The CDR3 runs 16 residues.

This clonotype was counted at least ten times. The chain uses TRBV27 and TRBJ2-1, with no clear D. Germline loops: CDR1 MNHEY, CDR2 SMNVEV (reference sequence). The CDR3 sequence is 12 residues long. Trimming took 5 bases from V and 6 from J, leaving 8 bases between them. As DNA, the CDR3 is TGTGCCAGCAGTGTACTGGGCAATGAGCAGTTCTTC. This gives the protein CASSVLGNEQFF.

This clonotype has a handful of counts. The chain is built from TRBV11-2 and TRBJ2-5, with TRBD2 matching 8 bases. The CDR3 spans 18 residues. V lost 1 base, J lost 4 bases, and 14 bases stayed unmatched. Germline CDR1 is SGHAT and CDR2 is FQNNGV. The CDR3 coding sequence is TGTGCCAGCAGCTTAGGGTCCCTTTCGGGGGGGGCCAGAGAGACCCAGTACTTC. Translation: CASSLGSLSGGARETQYF.